This T cell receptor (beta chain) appears in the sequencing data of a study of glioma-infiltrating T cells after dendritic cell vaccination. Study summary: Monocyte-derived dendritic cells, cultured about 7 days with IL-4 and GM-CSF, were pulsed with autologous tumor lysate.

Blood PBMC samples: pre-vaccination, two weeks post third vaccination, and at tumor progression. The PCR used 60 V beta and 13 J beta primers. Sequenced by immunoSEQ multiplex PCR; TCRdb stores in-frame clones only, minus some. The sample records about 73,000 clones, over 75% being singletons. This receptor was identified in a human donor with glioblastoma. The material sequenced was blood, taken before dendritic cell vaccination.

The CDR3 nucleotides are TGTGCCAGCAGCTTGGTACAGGGGGCCCTCAATGAAAAACTGTTTTTT. As protein: CASSLVQGALNEKLFF. The chain combines TRBV5-6 with TRBJ1-4; 9 nucleotides agree with TRBD1. The junction had 5 bases not matched to a gene; V was cut back by 0 bases and J by 5 bases. The CDR3 contains 16 residues. The V gene's germline CDR1 is SGHDT and CDR2 YYEEEE.